This T cell receptor beta chain was sequenced for a study of beta chain features in type 1 diabetes. As every portion of the isolated RNA was reverse transcribed, the sequencing read expressed TCRB transcripts. The data were produced by immunoSEQ multiplex PCR, yet TCRdb's version contains in-frame clones alone and is incomplete. The data hold roughly 290,000 clones, with roughly 8% observed a single time. There are a few counts of this clone. The sample was central memory CD4+ T cells from blood. The receptor's source is a woman between 18 and 29 years old in good health.

CDR3 DNA: TGCGCCAGCAGTCAATCTCGGGGGGACTCCGGGACTAGCGGGATCAATGAGCAGTTCTTC. Protein: CASSQSRGDSGTSGINEQFF. The chain employs TRBV23-1 and TRBJ2-1, with 13 bases that match TRBD2. TRBV23-1 is assigned to the ORF class and has an uncertain function. V lost 0 bases to trimming and J lost 6 bases; unmatched junction nucleotides: 14. CDR3 length: 20 residues.